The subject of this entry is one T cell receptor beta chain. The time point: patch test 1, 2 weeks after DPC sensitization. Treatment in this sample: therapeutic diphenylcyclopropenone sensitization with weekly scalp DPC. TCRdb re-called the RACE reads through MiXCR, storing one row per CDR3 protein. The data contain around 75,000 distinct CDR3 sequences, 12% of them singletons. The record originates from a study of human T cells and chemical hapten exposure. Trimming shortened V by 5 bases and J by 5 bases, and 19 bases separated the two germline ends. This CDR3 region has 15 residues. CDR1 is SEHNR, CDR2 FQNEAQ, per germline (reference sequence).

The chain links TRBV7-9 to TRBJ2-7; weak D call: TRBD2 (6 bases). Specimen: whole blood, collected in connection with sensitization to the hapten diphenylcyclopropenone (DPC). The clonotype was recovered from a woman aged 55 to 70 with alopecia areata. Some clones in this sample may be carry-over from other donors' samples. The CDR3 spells CASSIGVADTDEQYF. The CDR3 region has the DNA TGTGCCAGCAGCATCGGGGTAGCGGACACCGACGAGCAGTACTTC.